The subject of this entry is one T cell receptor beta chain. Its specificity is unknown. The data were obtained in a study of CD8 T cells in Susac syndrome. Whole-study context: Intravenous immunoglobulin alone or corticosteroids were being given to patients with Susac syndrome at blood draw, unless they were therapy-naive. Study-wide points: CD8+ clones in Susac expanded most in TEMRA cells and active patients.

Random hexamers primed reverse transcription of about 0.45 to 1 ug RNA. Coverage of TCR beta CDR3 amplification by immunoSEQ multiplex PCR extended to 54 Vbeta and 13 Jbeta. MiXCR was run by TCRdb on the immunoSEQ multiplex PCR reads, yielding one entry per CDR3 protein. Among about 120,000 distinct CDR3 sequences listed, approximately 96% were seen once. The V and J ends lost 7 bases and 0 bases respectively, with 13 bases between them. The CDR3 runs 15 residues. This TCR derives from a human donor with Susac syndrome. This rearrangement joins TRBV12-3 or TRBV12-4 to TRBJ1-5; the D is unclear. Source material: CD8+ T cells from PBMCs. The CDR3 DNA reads TGTGCCAGCACGGCGGAGGGTCATAGCAATCAGCCCCAGCATTTT. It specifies CASTAEGHSNQPQHF.